The 32 T cell receptor beta chains presented below share a single source sample, sequenced in a study of blood T cell repertoires in COVID-19. The data were produced by immunoSEQ multiplex PCR, yet TCRdb's version contains in-frame clones alone and is incomplete. The table records some 350,000 clones, more than 70% of them present only once. Sequencing was performed on peripheral blood. All receptors come from a woman between 70 and 85 years old with COVID-19, enrolled during active disease.

V and J are TRBV5-4 and TRBJ2-1; weak D call: TRBD2 (7 bases). Looked up from germline, CDR1 is SGHNT and CDR2 is YYREEE (reference sequence). V dropped 3 bases and J dropped 5 bases, with 18 bases sitting between them. The CDR3 loop spans 16 amino acids. DNA for the CDR3: TGTGCCAGCAGCTCAACCGAGGGGGGGGATAACAATGAGCAGTTCTTC. Residues: CASSSTEGGDNNEQFF. The full variable domain, rest sourced from reference TRBV5-4 and TRBJ2-1, is ETGVTQSPTHLIKTRGQQVTLRCSSQSGHNTVSWYQQALGQGPQFIFQYYREEENGRGNFPPRFSGLQFPNYSSELNVNALELDDSALYLCASSSTEGGDNNEQFFGPGTRLTVL.

The chain has TRBV10-1 and TRBJ2-3; the match to TRBD2 covers 10 bases. From germline, CDR1 is WNHNN and CDR2 SYGVQD (reference sequence). Trimming removed 4 bases from V and 5 bases from J; junction bases left unmatched: 12. The CDR3 covers 17 residues. The CDR3: CASSAHGTSEARDTQYF. The CDR3 DNA follows: TGCGCCAGCAGTGCCCACGGGACTAGCGAGGCGAGAGATACGCAGTATTTT.

This rearrangement joins TRBV13 to TRBJ1-1; no clear D gene. CDR1 and CDR2 from the germline V gene are PRHDT and FYEKMQ (reference sequence). The CDR3 is 14 amino acids. V was pared by 5 bases and J by 4 bases, with 14 bases between. The DNA for the CDR3 is TGTGCCAGCAGCCCGGCAGTCGAGGGCACTGAAGCTTTCTTT. The encoded protein is CASSPAVEGTEAFF.

This chain connects TRBV29-1 to TRBJ2-7, with D possibly being TRBD2 (6 bases). The CDR3 is 13 amino acids. V dropped 4 bases and J dropped 2 bases, with 12 bases sitting between them. CDR1 is SQVTM, CDR2 ANQGSEA, per germline. The CDR3 DNA reads as TGCAGCGTTGTTGGTCGGGGGACCTACGAGCAGTACTTC. Its translation: CSVVGRGTYEQYF.

The chain joins TRBV5-1 to TRBJ2-2; the D gene is possibly TRBD2 (6 bases). Per the germline V gene, CDR1 is SGHRS and CDR2 is YFSETQ. The CDR3 sequence is 14 residues long. The V gene lost 9 bases and the J gene lost 5 bases, with 17 bases spanning the gap. The CDR3 region has the DNA TGCGCCACCTGGCGGAGGGGAGGTACCGGGGAGCTGTTTTTT. It specifies CATWRRGGTGELFF.

The rearrangement joins TRBV9 to TRBJ1-3; D ambiguous. The CDR3 runs 15 residues. CDR1 SGDLS and CDR2 YYNGEE come from the germline V gene. Trimming stripped 3 bases from V and 3 bases from J, with 13 bases between. CDR3 DNA: TGTGCCAGCAGCGAAACCTCCGGGTATGGAAACACCATATATTTT. This translates into CASSETSGYGNTIYF.

The chain employs TRBV19 and TRBJ1-5; D gene ambiguous. Germline loops: CDR1 LNHDA, CDR2 SQIVND (reference sequence). This CDR3 has 15 residues. Trimming stripped 7 bases from V and 4 bases from J, with 17 bases between. The CDR3 spells CASISFHGRNQPQHF. CDR3 coding DNA: TGTGCCAGTATCTCCTTCCACGGCAGGAATCAGCCCCAGCATTTT.

This clone was counted a few times. V is TRBV7-9 and J is TRBJ1-3; a weak D match, TRBD1 (6 bases). The CDR3 sequence is 15 residues long. The V end was cut by 5 bases, the J end by 7 bases, with 18 bases between. Germline V gives CDR1 SEHNR, CDR2 FQNEAQ (reference sequence). The CDR3 DNA follows: TGTGCCAGCAGCCCGACAGGAGGAGCCTTCAACACCATATATTTT. It translates to CASSPTGGAFNTIYF.

The sample holds a few counts of this clone. The gene calls are TRBV30 and TRBJ1-5; D not certain. The CDR3 is 15 amino acids. CDR1 is GTSNPN and CDR2 is SVGIG in the germline V gene (reference sequence). Trimming left V 0 bases short and J 9 bases short, with 18 bases between. CDR3 region: CAWSVPGEARRPQHF. The CDR3 region has the DNA TGTGCCTGGAGTGTACCCGGGGAGGCCCGGCGGCCCCAGCATTTT.

The DNA for the CDR3 is TGCAGCGCCGCAGGGTTGGGGTATGGCTACACCTTC. Protein: CSAAGLGYGYTF. The rearrangement uses TRBV29-1 and TRBJ1-2; TRBD1 might be the D (5 bases). Germline V gene lookup returns CDR1 SQVTM and CDR2 ANQGSEA. V was trimmed by 7 bases and J by 5 bases, leaving 14 bases between them. The CDR3 runs 12 residues.

The J gene is TRBJ2-7, the V gene TRBV7-2; D gene uncertain. The CDR3 is 15 residues long. Germline-derived CDR1 and CDR2 are SGHTA and FQGNSA. V lost 2 bases to trimming and J lost 0 bases, with 11 bases between them. CDR3 amino acids: CASSLFVSGSYEQYF. As DNA, the CDR3 is TGTGCCAGCAGCTTATTCGTTTCCGGCTCCTACGAGCAGTACTTC.

The V call is TRBV6-5, the J call TRBJ2-7; TRBD1 agrees at 7 bases. The CDR3 extends over 13 amino acids. CDR1 is MNHEY, CDR2 SVGAGI, per germline. The junction had 7 bases not matched to a gene; V was cut back by 6 bases and J by 5 bases. This chain's CDR3 is CASSNPDRDEQYF. In nucleotides, the CDR3 is TGTGCCAGCAGCAACCCCGACAGGGACGAGCAGTACTTC.

The genes are TRBV2 and TRBJ2-3, with 9 bases that match TRBD1. CDR3 length: 16 amino acids. Per the germline V gene, CDR1 is SNHLY and CDR2 is FYNNEI. Losses at the gene ends were 4 bases for V and 7 bases for J; bases not matched to a gene: 12. CDR3 in DNA: TGTGCCAGCAGTGGGGACAGGGCGGTTCTGATCAATACGCAGTATTTT. It encodes CASSGDRAVLINTQYF.

The chain has TRBV30 and TRBJ2-5; a weak D match, TRBD2 (6 bases). Germline CDR1 and CDR2: GTSNPN and SVGIG (reference sequence). The length of the CDR3 is 15 residues. Trimming shortened V by 3 bases and J by 5 bases, and 19 bases separated the two germline ends. CDR3 residues: CAWRPMGGPRETQYF. Here the CDR3 DNA reads TGTGCCTGGAGACCGATGGGGGGTCCGAGGGAGACCCAGTACTTC.

Written as DNA, the CDR3 is TGCGCCAGCAGCCAAGATCCCAGGGTAAATGAAAAACTGTTTTTT. Translated: CASSQDPRVNEKLFF. The V gene is TRBV4-1, the J gene TRBJ1-4, with a possible D match to TRBD1 (5 bases). CDR3 length: 15 amino acids. The germline V gene has CDR1 MGHRA and CDR2 YSYEKL. The ends were cut back, 0 bases at V and 5 bases at J, with 10 bases in the middle.

The rearrangement uses TRBV5-6 and TRBJ2-7; TRBD2 matches 12 bases. V lost 4 bases to trimming and J lost 3 bases; unmatched junction nucleotides: 5. Germline V gives CDR1 SGHDT, CDR2 YYEEEE. The CDR3 length is 15 residues. The CDR3 sequence is CASSGWTSGDYEQYF. The DNA for the CDR3 is TGTGCCAGCAGCGGGTGGACTAGCGGGGACTACGAGCAGTACTTC.

This chain connects TRBV5-1 to TRBJ1-1, with D perhaps TRBD1 (6 bases). V was clipped by 0 bases and J by 0 bases, with 6 bases between them. CDR3 length equals 14 residues. CDR1 is SGHRS, CDR2 YFSETQ, per germline. The CDR3 loop is CASSLEGVNTEAFF. DNA of the CDR3: TGCGCCAGCAGCTTGGAGGGGGTGAACACTGAAGCTTTCTTT.

Concerning this clone: The junction differs from germline at one of its ends, possibly a read error. This chain uses TRBV29-1 with TRBJ1-1; D gene unclear. CDR1 SQVTM and CDR2 ANQGSEA come from the germline V gene. The CDR3 is 10 residues long. CDR3 DNA: TGCAGCGTTGGGGGAGGGTTGGGGATATTT. As protein: CSVGGGLGIF.

The chain links TRBV19 to TRBJ1-4, with D possibly being TRBD1 (5 bases). Germline V lookup: CDR1 LNHDA, CDR2 SQIVND (reference sequence). This CDR3 has 15 amino acids. V lost 5 bases to trimming and J lost 4 bases, with 14 bases between them. CDR3 amino acids: CASSRRGGDNEKLFF. CDR3 bases: TGTGCCAGTAGTCGCCGGGGAGGGGATAATGAAAAACTGTTTTTT. The full variable domain, with the rest looked up from reference TRBV19 and TRBJ1-4, is DGGITQSPKYLFRKEGQNVTLSCEQNLNHDAMYWYRQDPGQGLRLIYYSQIVNDFQKGDIAEGYSVSREKKESFPLTVTSAQKNPTAFYLCASSRRGGDNEKLFFGSGTQLSVL.

This sequence joins TRBV3-1 (or the pseudogene TRBV3-2) and TRBJ1-4; D ambiguous. V lost 1 base and J lost 8, with 11 bases in between. CDR3 length: 14 residues. Germline V gene lookup returns CDR1 LGHDT and CDR2 YNNKEL (reference sequence). The CDR3 here is CASSQVGTVEKLFF. The CDR3 nucleotides are TGTGCCAGCAGCCAAGTTGGAACAGTCGAAAAACTGTTTTTT.

The gene calls are TRBV9 and TRBJ1-6; no clear D gene. V lost 1 base and J 0 bases, leaving 11 bases between the germline ends. Germline V gene data show CDR1 as SGDLS and CDR2 as YYNGEE. The CDR3 loop spans 17 amino acids. CDR3 loop: CASSVSPWSSYNSPLHF. For the CDR3, the DNA is TGTGCCAGCAGCGTATCTCCCTGGAGCTCCTATAATTCACCCCTCCACTTT.

The chain employs TRBV9 and TRBJ2-5, with 15 bases matching TRBD2. The CDR3 has 18 residues. Germline V gene data show CDR1 as SGDLS and CDR2 as YYNGEE. V trimming: 3 bases; J trimming: 2 bases; junction bases outside the gene matches: 8. CDR3 DNA: TGTGCCAGCAGCGGGGCGGGACTAGCGGGGGGCCCGCAAGAGACCCAGTACTTC. Translated: CASSGAGLAGGPQETQYF.

The V call is TRBV11-2, the J call TRBJ2-2; a weak D match, TRBD2 (6 bases). From germline, CDR1 is SGHAT and CDR2 FQNNGV. The CDR3 is made up of 19 amino acids. Trimming removed 1 base from V and 3 bases from J, with 21 bases in between. This CDR3 reads CASSLGLVKEGRYTGELFF. DNA of the CDR3: TGTGCCAGCAGCTTAGGTCTGGTTAAGGAGGGCCGGTACACCGGGGAGCTGTTTTTT.

V gene TRBV6-2 or TRBV6-3 combines with J gene TRBJ1-5, with no clear D. The germline gives CDR1 MNHEY, CDR2 SVGEGT. CDR3 length: 15 amino acids. Trimming cost V 0 bases and J 7 bases, with 13 bases left between them. CDR3 coding DNA: TGTGCCAGCAGTTACTCGATTTCCGCGGGCCAGCCCCAGCATTTT. Its translation is CASSYSISAGQPQHF.

This clone was recorded only once. This chain connects TRBV2 to TRBJ2-7; a possible D gene is TRBD1 (5 bases). With 2 bases removed from V and 4 bases from J, the gap between germline ends came to 12 bases. The CDR3 contains 14 residues. Per the germline V gene, CDR1 is SNHLY and CDR2 is FYNNEI. CDR3 in DNA: TGTGCCAGCAGTGAACAGGGTGTTGGATACGAGCAGTACTTC. Amino acids: CASSEQGVGYEQYF.

The CDR3 reads CASSLLGGISTDTQYF. In DNA, the CDR3 is TGTGCCAGCAGCTTACTCGGCGGCATAAGCACAGATACGCAGTATTTT. The chain links TRBV7-9 to TRBJ2-3; D unresolved. The CDR3 loop spans 16 amino acids. V shed 2 bases and J shed 0 bases, with 12 bases lying between them. CDR1 and CDR2 (germline): SEHNR, FQNEAQ (reference sequence).

V is TRBV9 and J is TRBJ1-2; 8 bases align to TRBD1. CDR3 size: 15 residues. The V segment lost 4 bases and the J segment 8 bases; nucleotides outside the gene matches: 13. Germline lookup yields CDR1 SGDLS and CDR2 YYNGEE. Here the CDR3 DNA reads TGTGCCAGCAGCAAACCCGGACAGGGCTGGCTGGGCTACACCTTC. Translated: CASSKPGQGWLGYTF.

The chain recombines TRBV10-3 with TRBJ1-6; the match to TRBD1 covers 9 bases. Germline V gives CDR1 ENHRY, CDR2 SYGVKD. The CDR3 covers 15 residues. The V and J ends lost 0 bases and 6 bases, in that order; junction bases with no gene match: 0. In DNA, the CDR3 is TGTGCCATCAGTGAGTCGGGACAGGGTAATTCACCCCTCCACTTT. Translated: CAISESGQGNSPLHF.

The V gene is TRBV5-4, the J gene TRBJ2-6; D ambiguous. The germline V and J ends were trimmed by 6 bases and 0 bases, with 13 bases remaining between them. CDR1 and CDR2 (germline): SGHNT, YYREEE (reference sequence). There are 16 residues in the CDR3. CDR3 sequence reads: CASNPKALSGANVLTF. CDR3 DNA sequence: TGTGCCAGCAACCCAAAAGCGCTCTCTGGGGCCAACGTCCTGACTTTC. Combining the CDR3 with reference TRBV5-4 and TRBJ2-6 gives the whole variable domain ETGVTQSPTHLIKTRGQQVTLRCSSQSGHNTVSWYQQALGQGPQFIFQYYREEENGRGNFPPRFSGLQFPNYSSELNVNALELDDSALYLCASNPKALSGANVLTFGAGSRLTVL.

The chain couples TRBV5-1 to TRBJ1-2, with 7 bases fitting TRBD1. There are 18 residues in the CDR3. V was clipped by 2 bases and J by 4 bases; unmatched bases: 17. Per germline, CDR1 SGHRS and CDR2 YFSETQ. CDR3 DNA sequence: TGCGCCAGCAGCTTCCCGACTACTTTAGACAGGGACGTCTATGGCTACACCTTC. Translated: CASSFPTTLDRDVYGYTF.

This chain connects TRBV5-5 to TRBJ2-3, with D perhaps matching TRBD2 (6 bases). Germline CDR1 and CDR2: SGHKS and YYEKEE (reference sequence). The CDR3 runs 16 residues. V dropped 5 bases and J dropped 0 bases, with 16 bases sitting between them. The CDR3 coding sequence is TGTGCCAGCAGTGTGGAGGGGCTCCCTAGCACAGATACGCAGTATTTT. It yields the protein CASSVEGLPSTDTQYF.

V usage is TRBV6-5 and J usage is TRBJ2-7; 13 bases match TRBD2. CDR1 MNHEY and CDR2 SVGAGI come from the germline V gene. The CDR3 runs 15 residues. V trimming: 5 bases; J trimming: 4 bases; junction bases outside the gene matches: 5. CDR3 residues: CASSQTSGGLYEQYF. The CDR3 DNA follows: TGTGCCAGCAGTCAGACTAGCGGGGGGCTTTACGAGCAGTACTTC.